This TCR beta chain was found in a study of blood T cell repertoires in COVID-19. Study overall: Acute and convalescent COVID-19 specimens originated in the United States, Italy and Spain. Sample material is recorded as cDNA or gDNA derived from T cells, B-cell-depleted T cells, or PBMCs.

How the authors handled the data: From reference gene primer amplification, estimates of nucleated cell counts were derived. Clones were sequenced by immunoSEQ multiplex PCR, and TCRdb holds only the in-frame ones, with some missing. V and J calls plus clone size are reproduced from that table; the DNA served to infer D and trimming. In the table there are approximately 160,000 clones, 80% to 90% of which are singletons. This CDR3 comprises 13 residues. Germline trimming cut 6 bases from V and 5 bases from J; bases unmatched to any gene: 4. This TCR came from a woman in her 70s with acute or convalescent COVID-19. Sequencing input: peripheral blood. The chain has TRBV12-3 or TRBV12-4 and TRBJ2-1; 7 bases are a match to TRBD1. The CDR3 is CASSQDRNNEQFF. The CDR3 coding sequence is TGTGCCAGCAGCCAGGACAGGAACAATGAGCAGTTCTTC.